The 28 T cell receptor beta chains below were found in one sample sequenced in a study of blood T cell repertoires in COVID-19. TCRdb's table, derived via immunoSEQ multiplex PCR, lists solely in-frame clones and lacks some. In the table there are a few hundred thousand clones, 70% to 90% of which are singletons. Source material: PBMCs or T cells enriched from blood (not recorded which). These receptors came from a young man who had recovered from COVID-19.

This chain connects TRBV4-2 to TRBJ2-7; 13 nucleotides align to TRBD2. CDR1 and CDR2 (germline): LGHNA, YNFKEQ. This CDR3 spans 17 amino acids. V was pared by 6 bases and J by 6 bases, with 14 bases of the junction left unmatched. CDR3 in DNA: TGTGCCAGCAGTCTCCGAATTACTAGCGGGGGGGCTCGCGAGCAGTACTTC. It specifies CASSLRITSGGAREQYF.

J is TRBJ1-2 and V is TRBV28; 8 bases are shared with TRBD1. V lost 2 bases, J lost 2 bases, and 10 bases stayed unmatched. Per germline, CDR1 MDHEN and CDR2 SYDVKM. The CDR3 is made up of 17 amino acids. CDR3 sequence (DNA): TGTGCCAGCAGTTTAGGTACCTACAGGGGGTTAAACTATGGCTACACCTTC. Its translation: CASSLGTYRGLNYGYTF.

In DNA form, the CDR3 reads TGTGCCAGCAGCGTAGCGGGGGGCACAGATACGCAGTATTTT. It codes for CASSVAGGTDTQYF. The chain links TRBV28 to TRBJ2-3; 9 nucleotides match TRBD2. V shed 6 bases, J shed 1 base, and the junction held 2 bases outside the gene matches. Germline values: CDR1 MDHEN, CDR2 SYDVKM. This CDR3 is 14 amino acids long.

This clone was picked up one time. This sequence joins TRBV4-3 and TRBJ1-1; D gene unclear. The V and J ends lost 0 bases and 4 bases respectively, with 12 bases between them. Germline CDR1 is LGHNA and CDR2 is YSLEER. This CDR3 comprises 15 residues. The CDR3 region is CASSQEGGGGTEAFF. CDR3 DNA: TGCGCCAGCAGCCAAGAAGGCGGCGGCGGCACTGAAGCTTTCTTT.

This clone was picked up a small number of times. The chain has TRBV13 and TRBJ1-5, with no clear D. The V gene's germline CDR1 is PRHDT and CDR2 FYEKMQ (reference sequence). V lost 0 bases to trimming and J lost 1 base, with 4 bases between them. The CDR3 runs 14 residues. CDR3 in amino acids: CASSLGQSNQPQHF. CDR3 DNA sequence: TGTGCCAGCAGCTTAGGGCAGAGCAATCAGCCCCAGCATTTT.

This chain uses TRBV3-1 (or the pseudogene TRBV3-2) with TRBJ2-6, with D possibly matching TRBD1 (6 bases). CDR3 length: 18 amino acids. CDR1 is LGHDT, CDR2 YNNKEL, per germline (reference sequence). V was clipped by 2 bases and J by 0 bases, with 14 bases between them. CDR3 sequence (DNA): TGTGCCAGCAGCCAACTTACAGGGCACACCTCTGGGGCCAACGTCCTGACTTTC. Amino acid sequence: CASSQLTGHTSGANVLTF.

This clone was seen once. This chain links TRBV7-6 with TRBJ2-3; TRBD2 is a possible D gene (6 bases). The germline V gene encodes CDR1 SGHVS and CDR2 FNYEAQ. V was pared by 4 bases and J by 1 base, with 12 bases between. The CDR3 length is 15 residues. CDR3 protein: CASSSTERGTDTQYF. The CDR3 coding sequence is TGTGCCAGCAGCTCGACTGAGCGGGGCACAGATACGCAGTATTTT.

Only one count was recorded for this clone. J is TRBJ1-2 and V is TRBV6-5; 7 bases line up with TRBD1. Germline assignment: CDR1 MNHEY and CDR2 SVGAGI. V dropped 2 bases and J dropped 8; count of bases not matched to a gene: 8. The CDR3 runs 14 residues. CDR3 DNA: TGTGCCAGCAGTTACGGGGTAGGGGGCGCGGGCTACACCTTC. Its protein is CASSYGVGGAGYTF.

This rearrangement joins TRBV2 to TRBJ2-5, with 10 positions matching TRBD2. The germline CDR1 and CDR2 sequences are SNHLY and FYNNEI. CDR3 length: 14 residues. V dropped 7 bases and J dropped 5; count of bases not matched to a gene: 7. CDR3 protein: CASKRLAGAETQYF. DNA for the CDR3: TGTGCCAGCAAGCGTCTAGCGGGGGCGGAGACCCAGTACTTC.

This clone was picked up a small number of times. The chain recombines TRBV6-2 or TRBV6-3 with TRBJ1-1; no firm D call. This CDR3 has 14 amino acids. V lost 2 bases, J lost 1 base, and 8 bases lay in between. Germline V lookup: CDR1 MNHEY, CDR2 SVGEGT. The CDR3 DNA is TGTGCCAGCAGTTACGCGACAACGAACACTGAAGCTTTCTTT. Translated, it gives CASSYATTNTEAFF.

The J gene is TRBJ1-2, the V gene TRBV27; 8 positions agree with TRBD1. This CDR3 is built from 15 residues. V gave up 0 bases and J gave up 4 bases; unmatched junction bases: 4. Germline CDR1 is MNHEY and CDR2 is SMNVEV (reference sequence). Written as DNA, the CDR3 is TGTGCCAGCAGTTTATCCGGACAGGGATCCTATGGCTACACCTTC. This gives the protein CASSLSGQGSYGYTF.

The CDR3 sequence: CASSLDVGLGQETQYF. Written as DNA, the CDR3 is TGTGCCAGCAGCCTGGACGTCGGACTAGGGCAAGAGACCCAGTACTTC. This rearrangement joins TRBV3-1 (or the pseudogene TRBV3-2) to TRBJ2-5; 7 nucleotides agree with TRBD2. J lost 2 bases, V lost 4 bases, and 10 bases had no gene match. In germline, CDR1 is LGHDT, CDR2 YNNKEL (reference sequence). There are 16 residues in the CDR3.

This rearrangement joins TRBV10-2 to TRBJ1-4; D unclear. The V end lost 8 bases, the J end lost 6 bases, and 22 bases lay between the germline ends. Germline assignment: CDR1 WSHSY and CDR2 SAAADI. The CDR3 length is 16 residues. The CDR3 bases are TGCGCCAGCCTTGAGGGAGACTTCCAAAGGGATGAAAAACTGTTTTTT. This encodes CASLEGDFQRDEKLFF.

The rearrangement links TRBV29-1 to TRBJ1-1, with D tentatively TRBD1 (5 bases). The germline CDR1 and CDR2 sequences are SQVTM and ANQGSEA. The CDR3 is made up of 11 amino acids. Trimming cost V 4 bases and J 6 bases, with 9 bases left between them. The CDR3 nucleotides read TGCAGCGTTGTAGGACAATCTGAAGCTTTCTTT. This codes for CSVVGQSEAFF. Full variable domain (rest looked up from reference TRBV29-1 and TRBJ1-1): SAVISQKPSRDICQRGTSLTIQCQVDSQVTMMFWYRQQPGQSLTLIATANQGSEATYESGFVIDKFPISRPNLTFSTLTVSNMSPEDSSIYLCSVVGQSEAFFGQGTRLTVV.

V is TRBV5-1 and J is TRBJ2-7; weak D call: TRBD1 (6 bases). Germline lookup yields CDR1 SGHRS and CDR2 YFSETQ. The CDR3 contains 15 residues. V was pared by 4 bases and J by 1 base, with 15 bases between. The CDR3 reads CASSPDRSLSYEQYF. In nucleotides, the CDR3 is TGCGCCAGCAGCCCGGACAGATCCTTATCCTACGAGCAGTACTTC.

This clone came up once. The gene calls are TRBV5-1 and TRBJ2-5, with 10 bases matching TRBD1. Germline V CDR1 and CDR2: SGHRS, YFSETQ. Trimming removed 2 bases from V and 1 base from J; junction bases left unmatched: 5. The length of the CDR3 is 16 residues. The CDR3 bases are TGCGCCAGCAGCTTACCGGGACAGGGGCCCCAAGAGACCCAGTACTTC. This gives the protein CASSLPGQGPQETQYF.

This clone was seen a single time. V is TRBV6-5 and J is TRBJ1-1; TRBD1 agrees at 10 bases. Germline-derived CDR1 and CDR2 are MNHEY and SVGAGI. The V gene end was trimmed by 2 bases and the J gene end by 8 bases; junction bases not matched to a gene: 2. The CDR3 is made up of 13 amino acids. The CDR3 loop is CASSYGTGVEAFF. In DNA form, the CDR3 reads TGTGCCAGCAGTTACGGGACAGGGGTCGAAGCTTTCTTT.

This sequence joins TRBV28 and TRBJ2-7; D ambiguous. CDR1 and CDR2 (germline): MDHEN, SYDVKM. This CDR3 has 14 residues. Trimming cost V 6 bases and J 1 base, with 13 bases left between them. The CDR3 is CASRRSYSSYEQYF. CDR3 DNA: TGTGCCAGCAGACGAAGTTACTCATCCTACGAGCAGTACTTC.

CDR3 bases: TGTGCCAGTCGAGAGGGACAAGCGGACACTGAAGCTTTCTTT. This encodes CASREGQADTEAFF. The chain joins TRBV19 to TRBJ1-1, with D possibly being TRBD1 (6 bases). In germline, CDR1 is LNHDA, CDR2 SQIVND (reference sequence). The CDR3 covers 14 residues. V was clipped by 8 bases and J by 3 bases, with 16 bases between them.

The rearrangement links TRBV9 to TRBJ1-5, with 11 bases that match TRBD1. Germline V gene lookup returns CDR1 SGDLS and CDR2 YYNGEE. The ends lost 3 bases at V and 6 bases at J; junction bases unmatched: 2. This CDR3 is 14 amino acids long. CDR3 protein: CASSAGQGGQPQHF. The DNA of the CDR3 is TGTGCCAGCAGCGCGGGACAGGGGGGTCAGCCCCAGCATTTT. Full variable domain (remainder filled in from reference TRBV9 and TRBJ1-5): DSGVTQTPKHLITATGQRVTLRCSPRSGDLSVYWYQQSLDQGLQFLIQYYNGEERAKGNILERFSAQQFPDLHSELNLSSLELGDSALYFCASSAGQGGQPQHFGDGTRLSIL.

The chain recombines TRBV30 with TRBJ1-3, with 9 bases fitting TRBD1. The germline V gene encodes CDR1 GTSNPN and CDR2 SVGIG (reference sequence). The trim removed 1 base at V and 1 base at J, leaving 5 bases unmatched. This CDR3 has 16 amino acids. The CDR3 here is CAWSELQGASGNTIYF. The DNA of the CDR3 is TGTGCCTGGAGTGAGCTACAGGGGGCTTCTGGAAACACCATATATTTT.

This clone was seen a single time. The chain employs TRBV24-1 and TRBJ1-1; TRBD1 is a possible D gene (6 bases). V lost 4 bases and J lost 1, with 21 bases in between. The length of the CDR3 is 18 residues. Germline V CDR1 and CDR2: KGHDR, SFDVKD. This chain's CDR3 is CATSDPRQAPKGNTEAFF. Here the CDR3 DNA reads TGTGCCACCAGTGACCCCAGACAGGCCCCAAAGGGGAACACTGAAGCTTTCTTT.

V and J are TRBV6-5 and TRBJ2-7; 10 positions match TRBD2. The CDR3 covers 15 residues. V lost 6 bases to trimming and J lost 0 bases; unmatched junction nucleotides: 5. The germline V gene encodes CDR1 MNHEY and CDR2 SVGAGI. In DNA, the CDR3 is TGTGCCAGCAGATACCTAGCGGGGGACTCCTACGAGCAGTACTTC. It specifies CASRYLAGDSYEQYF.

This chain uses TRBV27 with TRBJ2-1; 8 bases line up with TRBD1. Per germline, CDR1 MNHEY and CDR2 SMNVEV (reference sequence). There are 15 residues in the CDR3. J gave up 8 bases and V 1 base, and 7 bases lay outside the gene matches. CDR3 DNA: TGTGCCAGCAGTTTATATGGACAGGGTCAGTATGAGCAGTTCTTC. Its protein product is CASSLYGQGQYEQFF.

V usage is TRBV29-1 and J usage is TRBJ1-2, with D hard to call. Trimming left V 7 bases short and J 3 bases short, with 12 bases between. This CDR3 spans 12 amino acids. Germline values: CDR1 SQVTM, CDR2 ANQGSEA. In nucleotides, the CDR3 is TGCAGCGCGTCCCTAGGTGACTATGGCTACACCTTC. Amino acids: CSASLGDYGYTF.

The rearrangement uses TRBV2 and TRBJ1-1; 10 bases map to TRBD1. CDR3 length: 15 residues. Germline assignment: CDR1 SNHLY and CDR2 FYNNEI. Trimming took 9 bases from V and 0 from J; bases not matched to a gene: 7. The DNA of the CDR3 is TGTGCCAGTCGGACAGGGGGGGTCTTGAACACTGAAGCTTTCTTT. Translation: CASRTGGVLNTEAFF.

In DNA, the CDR3 is TGTGCCAGCACCCCAAGCTCCGGGGAATATCAGCCCCAGCATTTT. As protein: CASTPSSGEYQPQHF. The chain is built from TRBV5-7 and TRBJ1-5, with unresolved D. TRBV5-7 is identified as an open reading frame with a role that is uncertain. Trimming shortened V by 6 bases and J by 5 bases, and 18 bases separated the two germline ends. The CDR3 is 15 residues long.

V is TRBV28 and J is TRBJ2-3, with D uncertain. This CDR3 is built from 14 residues. The germline V and J ends were trimmed by 4 bases and 0 bases, with 8 bases remaining between them. Per the germline V gene, CDR1 is MDHEN and CDR2 is SYDVKM. CDR3 in DNA: TGTGCCAGCAGTTACAGTTATAGCACAGATACGCAGTATTTT. Amino acid sequence: CASSYSYSTDTQYF.